Listed below are T cell receptor beta chains from one sample, sequenced in a study of neurological immune-mediated disorders. MiXCR, applied by TCRdb to the 5' RACE reads, yields one record per CDR3 protein. The sample shows 35,000 to 50,000 distinct CDR3 sequences, about 15% of them seen only once. Material for sequencing was CD4+ T cells from blood. These TCRs come from a woman in her sixties or seventies with HTLV-1-associated myelopathy (HAM/TSP). Each CDR3 is given with its conserved first and last residue. The order of the fields is D gene, CDR3 length, V gene, clone size, J gene, CDR3 DNA, CDR3 protein. The D gene is left open where the match is weak. Rows may omit the clone size; those that give it use once, few, many or a size class.

-,13,TRBV5-1,many,TRBJ1-2,TGCGCCAGCAGCTTGGGACAGAACTATGGCTACACCTTC,CASSLGQNYGYTF
TRBD1,16,TRBV12-3/TRBV12-4,many,TRBJ1-2,TGTGCCAGCAGCCGGGACAGGGGGCAGGGGAACTATGGCTACACCTTC,CASSRDRGQGNYGYTF
-,14,TRBV6-5,many,TRBJ1-6,TGTGCCAGCAGCATGGGGGTAGCTCAATCACCCCTCCACTTT,CASSMGVAQSPLHF
TRBD1,15,TRBV20-1,many,TRBJ2-7,TGCAGTGCTAGAGATCCAGACAGGGTCTCCTACGAGCAGTACTTC,CSARDPDRVSYEQYF
TRBD1,15,TRBV20-1,medium-sized,TRBJ2-3,TGCAGTGCCCCAACCCGGGACAGGGGTTCAGATACGCAGTATTTT,CSAPTRDRGSDTQYF
-,15,TRBV10-2,many,TRBJ1-5,TGCGCCAGCAGTGGCCCGGGACTAGGAAGCCAGCCCCAGCATTTT,CASSGPGLGSQPQHF
-,11,TRBV30,many,TRBJ2-5,TGTGCCTGGAGGACCGTGGAGACCCAGTACTTC,CAWRTVETQYF
-,16,TRBV5-1,many,TRBJ2-6,TGCGCCAGCAGCTTTGGAAGGGGCGGTGGGGCCAACGTCCTGACTTTC,CASSFGRGGGANVLTF
-,15,TRBV20-1,many,TRBJ2-2,TGCAGTGCTAGGAAGGACATAACGAACACCGGGGAGCTGTTTTTT,CSARKDITNTGELFF
TRBD2,16,TRBV2,few,TRBJ2-3,TGTGCCAGCAGCTTAGATTTCGCGGGGGGGGCAGATACGCAGTATTTT,CASSLDFAGGADTQYF
-,14,TRBV7-8,many,TRBJ1-6,TGTGCCAGCAGCCCCACAGGGACCGGTTCACCCCTCCACTTT,CASSPTGTGSPLHF
TRBD1,13,TRBV20-1,many,TRBJ2-7,TGCAGTGCGGAAGTCAGGGGGTTCCACGAGCAGTACTTC,CSAEVRGFHEQYF
-,16,TRBV6-6,-,TRBJ2-7,TGTGCCAGCAGTTACGATCCCCAGGGAGGCTCCTACGAGCAGTACTTC,CASSYDPQGGSYEQYF
TRBD2,17,TRBV7-3,many,TRBJ2-2,TGTGCCAGCAGCTTAATAGCGGGGGGCGCGAACACCGGGGAGCTGTTTTTT,CASSLIAGGANTGELFF
TRBD2,16,TRBV5-1,many,TRBJ2-1,TGCGCCAGCAGCTTTTTAGCGGGGTCCTCCTACAATGAGCAGTTCTTC,CASSFLAGSSYNEQFF
TRBD1,13,TRBV7-9,many,TRBJ1-2,TGTGCCAGCAGCCAACAGGGGGTCTATGGCTACACCTTC,CASSQQGVYGYTF
-,15,TRBV5-1,many,TRBJ2-1,TGCGCCAGCAGCTCCGTGCTTGGGGGGCAGGATGAGCAGTTCTTC,CASSSVLGGQDEQFF
-,15,TRBV20-1,many,TRBJ1-4,TGCAGTGCTAGATCGCCGACAGCCTATAATGAAAAACTGTTTTTT,CSARSPTAYNEKLFF
-,14,TRBV5-1,many,TRBJ2-3,TGCGCCAGCAGGCCCGGACTGAGCACAGATACGCAGTATTTT,CASRPGLSTDTQYF
TRBD1,16,TRBV5-1,-,TRBJ2-3,TGCGCCAGCAGCTTGGCGGGACAGGGGGGAACAGATACGCAGTATTTT,CASSLAGQGGTDTQYF
-,12,TRBV5-6,medium-sized,TRBJ1-1,TGTGCCAGCAGCTTGGGTATGACTGAAGCTTTCTTT,CASSLGMTEAFF
TRBD1,12,TRBV20-1,many,TRBJ1-1,TGCAGTGCTAGGAGACAGGGGACTGAAGCTTTCTTT,CSARRQGTEAFF
TRBD2,14,TRBV6-6,many,TRBJ2-1,TGTGCCAGCAGTTACTCGCGGGGGGGCATTGAGCAGTTCTTC,CASSYSRGGIEQFF
TRBD1,14,TRBV7-2,many,TRBJ2-7,TGTGCCAGCTGCCGGGACAGTGGCCCCTACGAGCAGTACTTC,CASCRDSGPYEQYF
TRBD1,14,TRBV5-1,many,TRBJ1-1,TGCGCCAGCAGCTTCACAGGGGGAAGGACTGAAGCTTTCTTT,CASSFTGGRTEAFF
TRBD1,13,TRBV20-1,many,TRBJ1-2,TGCAGTGCTAGAGATTGGGACAGGGAGGGCTACACCTTC,CSARDWDREGYTF
TRBD1,11,TRBV20-1,many,TRBJ2-7,TGCAGTGCCGACAGGGGCCACGAGCAGTACTTC,CSADRGHEQYF
-,11,TRBV20-1,many,TRBJ1-2,TGCAGTACCAGAGTGGAGGGCGGCTACACCTTC,CSTRVEGGYTF
-,15,TRBV4-1,many,TRBJ1-1,TGCGCCAGCAGCCAAGCTGAGGGAACGGGCACTGAAGCTTTCTTT,CASSQAEGTGTEAFF